This T cell receptor beta chain stems from a study of cytomegalovirus exposure and HLA in healthy donors listed by TCRdb under 2017. At the level of the whole study: According to an earlier analysis of 450 to 650 of the donors, about 179 million T cells yielded some 110 million unique TCR beta sequences and about 280 Gb of sequence data. Approximately 310 gigabases of sequencing data and approximately 80 million unique TCR sequences were included in an early release covering roughly 700 HLA-typed donors. Of the approximately 400 genotyped donors, 65% to 90% were placed in the genetic ancestry cluster associated with self-reported Caucasian donors. The aim of the study was to test whether cataloging public T cell receptors could identify signatures of past pathogen exposure. The study profiled the T cell repertoires of around 700 subjects by immunosequencing and related them to cytomegalovirus serostatus. A separate validation cohort of approximately 120 different subjects was used in addition to the approximately 700-subject first cohort. To predict cytomegalovirus infection status, the study combined high-throughput TCR immunosequencing, statistical association of individual TCRs with disease status, and machine learning. In a later analysis, previously published TCR beta repertoires from 666 donors were re-analyzed and high-resolution HLA genotyping was added so that TCR occurrence patterns could be studied. The later analysis used no new phenotypic data to find candidate immune exposures, relying instead on TCR beta sequences and their occurrence across donors. An earlier analysis of 587 of the donors applied high-throughput TCR beta sequencing to assess whether each TCR beta V gene segment acted as functional or pseudogenic. Donor age, sex, ethnicity and CMV serostatus were compiled together with the repertoire data. A later genetic analysis took genome-wide SNP genotypes for about three fifths of the 666 donors and used that subset as a discovery cohort. Every discovery cohort repertoire had been produced on one sequencing platform. Both class I and class II loci were covered by HLA typing, at four-digit resolution. The number of typed donors differed by locus: roughly 620-640 for A, B, C, DRB1 and DQB1; about 520 for DQA1; 606 for DPA1; and about 450 for DPB1. A handful of DR-DQ haplotypes were handled as single units for association and clustering because linkage in the cohort was strong. Across 398 genotyped donors of the cohort, an average of roughly 250,000 unique TCR beta nucleotide sequences per donor were sequenced, and 15% to 20% of those sequences were non-productive.

In total, more than 500 healthy bone marrow donors made up the cohort. Cohort members were all nominally healthy when sampled, although unrecorded immune exposures were likely present. The donor was CMV seropositive and was included in the group of 250 to 300 seropositive cohort members. Every donor gave a peripheral blood sample, and the peripheral blood mononuclear cells from that sample were used for TCR beta sequencing. Genomic DNA was extracted from the blood cell samples with the Qiagen DNeasy Blood Extraction Kit. Paper-wide results and their limitations: A later analysis reported that several top co-occurrence clusters appeared linked to parvovirus B19, influenza, CMV and Epstein-Barr virus. When HLA alleles, especially DR and DQ, strongly co-occurred, attributing TCR associations to individual alleles was difficult. In a later analysis, HLA-associated TCR beta chains showed more clonal expansion and lower generation probabilities than non-associated chains that were equally common. In vitro tests confirmed that a few of the cytomegalovirus-associated TCR beta chains recognize cytomegalovirus antigens. Because counts were too low, 15 to 20 rarely observed V segments, including chromosome 9 orphons, were left out of the earlier analysis of 500 to 750 of the donors. Most TCR sequences were observed very rarely across donors, whereas some public TCRs were present in many individuals. A later analysis associated 16,951 TCR beta sequences with specific HLA alleles at a false discovery rate of 0.05. In an earlier analysis of more than 500 of the donors, most TCR beta V segments appeared in productive rearrangements about 87% or about 30% of the time, broadly matching IMGT annotations. In a later genetic analysis, a missense DCLRE1C variant was associated with V-gene and J-gene trimming of TCR beta chains, and the association was replicated in an independent cohort. Linkage disequilibrium might explain the correlated functional status among segregating V segments, but an unknown experimental factor could not be ruled out. Presence/absence analyses assumed roughly uniform sequencing depth across donors, an assumption that may not hold. According to the authors, the approach could potentially be generalized to other disease states and immunological phenotypes. CMV serostatus was the only immune exposure information available for the cohort. This cohort had only TCR beta chains sequenced, and the lack of alpha or paired-chain data limited which features could be detected. A later analysis found that most CMV-associated TCR beta chains appeared HLA-restricted, with HLA associations seemingly driven largely by CMV exposure. The sequencing pipeline was judged likely to have produced a cluster of highly shared sequence variants as a technical artifact. A further reported finding was that TCR beta sequences accurately predicted the HLA-A and HLA-B alleles for most subjects in the first cohort. A later analysis found that TCR association rates varied across HLA loci, with DRB1 alleles showing the most associated TCRs and HLA-C alleles the fewest. The classifier was reported to diagnose cytomegalovirus status with high specificity and sensitivity in both the original and validation cohorts. Because the 87-base-pair reads could not distinguish some IMGT-functional V segments, including TRBV6-2 and TRBV6-3, those segments were excluded. Because HLA typing was missing for some donors at each locus, association tests included only the typed subset. The study listed 170 or so TCR beta chains as associated with cytomegalovirus. In a later genetic analysis, fewer N-insertions in productive TCRs were reported among donors in an Asian-associated ancestry cluster than the roughly 640-donor mean.

Libraries were constructed by the immunoSEQ multiplex PCR assay. For the multiplex PCR, a mixture combining 60 forward primers for TCR Vbeta segments and 13 reverse primers for TCR Jbeta segments was used. The CDR3 region of rearranged TCR beta genes was amplified from genomic DNA by a multiplex PCR assay. The amplified TCR beta libraries were sequenced on the Illumina HiSeq System as 87-base-pair reads. The authors' pipeline ran thus. In a later analysis, around 80 million unique TCR beta chains were counted across the 650 to 750 repertoires, and approximately 11 million of these chains were shared by at least two donors. Raw reads were error-corrected and collapsed into unique sequences with a nearest-neighbor algorithm that merged closely related sequences to remove PCR and sequencing errors. To assign V, D and J gene segments, CDR3 sequences were aligned to IMGT reference sequences. For a sequence to be retained, a match of at least six nucleotides to both a V gene segment and a J gene segment was required. Rearrangements were classified as productive when the CDR3 lacked stop codons and remained in frame with V and J, and all other rearrangements were classified as non-productive. CDR3 was defined according to IMGT convention as the region running from the second conserved V-encoded cysteine to the conserved J-encoded phenylalanine. In an earlier analysis of more than 550 of the donors, sequences lacking an unambiguous match to a single V gene segment were excluded. In an earlier analysis of some 590 of the donors, a V segment was called functional when productive rearrangements were above 56.7%, and segregating when the standard deviation between donors exceeded 5%. To diagnose cytomegalovirus status from the catalog of TCR beta chain sequences, a statistical classification framework was built. A later analysis assigned V and J genes by comparing TCR nucleotide sequences with IMGT/GENE-DB human TR gene sequences. In a later analysis, CDR3 sequences and most-parsimonious VDJ recombination scenarios were assigned using the TCRdist pipeline. In a later analysis, each TCR beta chain was defined by its CDR3 amino acid sequence together with its V-gene family, and reads lacking a unique V-gene family were excluded. A later analysis removed several hundred highly shared, low-generation-probability nucleotide sequences to deal with suspected cross-contamination and a sequencing artifact. In a later analysis, a clonal expansion index was calculated for each public chain from normalized within-repertoire ranks of inferred template counts. In a later analysis, generation probabilities were computed with a VDJ recombination model fitted to out-of-frame rearrangements, and the resulting probabilities were checked against IGoR. Hypergeometric tests were used in a later analysis to score TCR-TCR, TCR-HLA and TCR-CMV co-occurrence, with a repertoire-size bias correction applied to the TCR pairs. False discovery rates were estimated in a later analysis by permuting HLA or CMV assignments 20 times. In a later analysis, co-occurring TCRs were grouped using DBSCAN, with TCRdist sequence similarity added in when clustering inside HLA-allele-positive subsets. For co-occurrence clustering, repertoires with fewer than 30,000 or more than 120,000 public chains were excluded, along with roughly 5 repertoires with anomalous nucleotide sharing. Here the immuneACCESS table is served through TCRdb, limited to in-frame sequences with V and J called. Missing clones are a known gap in these copies; in checked studies unresolved V genes cover under half, and the rest lacks a known reason. The V and J calls and clone size are taken from that table; D and trimming were inferred from the DNA. The sample table records under 200,000 clones; over 65% of these occur just once. Jointly, the top ten make up around 3% of the sample.

The CDR3 has 15 amino acids, counting the end cysteine and phenylalanine. Only the CDR3 DNA stays, 45 bases, in frame from base 1. CDR1 and CDR2 are drawn from the germline V gene (reference sequence): LNHDA, SQIVND. Trimming leaves V shorter by 4 bases and J shorter by 5 bases, with the junction holding 10 bases beyond the gene matches. Notes on this clone: The target of this receptor is not known. Per-base qualities were not stored, and no clone one base away is much larger.

The chain was built from TRBV19 and TRBJ1-1, with TRBD1 identical over 7 junction bases. Source material: PBMCs. The clonotype was recovered from a woman between 40 and 50 years old in good health and CMV-seropositive. The CDR3: CASSNPYRGRTEAFF. The sequence in DNA is TGTGCCAGTAGTAACCCATACAGGGGACGGACTGAAGCTTTCTTT.